The rows below give T cell receptor beta chains drawn from one sample of a study of regulatory T cells in long-lasting Graves disease. In TCRdb, the multiplex PCR reads were re-called with MiXCR into one record per CDR3 protein. The data show roughly 500,000 distinct CDR3 sequences, with about a fifth seen just once and about 7% held by the top ten. The sample consisted of peripheral blood mononuclear cells (PBMCs), taken when the disease was refractory, from a patient treated with antithyroid drugs. Every receptor here comes from a female donor with Graves disease. Each CDR3 is given with its conserved first and last residue. D genes are given only for firm matches. For some rows the clone size is stated as once, few or many, or as a class when expanded; others skip it.

d_call j_call v_call clone_size cdr3_aa cdr3_nt
. TRBJ1-4 TRBV12-3/TRBV12-4 many CASFLFGGSEKLFF TGTGCCAGCTTTCTCTTTGGGGGGAGTGAAAAACTGTTTTTT
. TRBJ2-7 TRBV20-1 . CSAGPVLLSYEQYF TGCAGTGCCGGACCGGTCCTCCTTTCCTACGAGCAGTACTTC
. TRBJ1-1 TRBV24-1 many CATSDDREEAFF TGTGCCACCAGTGATGATCGGGAGGAAGCTTTCTTT
TRBD1 TRBJ1-1 TRBV29-1 . CSVGGQTMNTEAFF TGCAGCGTCGGGGGACAGACAATGAACACTGAAGCTTTCTTT
. TRBJ1-1 TRBV13 many CASSPAANTEAFF TGTGCCAGCAGCCCAGCGGCCAACACTGAAGCTTTCTTT
. TRBJ1-6 TRBV20-1 few CSASDSSYNSPLHF TGCAGTGCTAGTGATAGCTCCTATAATTCACCCCTCCACTTT
. TRBJ1-2 TRBV11-2 . CASSLGPAPDYGYTF TGTGCCAGCAGCTTAGGCCCAGCGCCCGACTATGGCTACACCTTC
. TRBJ1-3 TRBV28 many CASSLDRNSGNTIYF TGTGCCAGCAGTTTAGACAGAAACTCTGGAAACACCATATATTTT
. TRBJ2-5 TRBV7-2 few CASSRGLGTQYF TGTGCCAGCAGCCGGGGCTTGGGGACCCAGTACTTC
. TRBJ1-1 TRBV7-9 many CASSNRNPDENTEAFF TGTGCCAGCAGCAACCGAAATCCGGACGAGAACACTGAAGCTTTCTTT
TRBD2 TRBJ2-7 TRBV10-3 many CAISDLAGNPGEQYF TGTGCCATCAGTGACCTAGCGGGAAATCCGGGAGAGCAGTACTTC
TRBD2 TRBJ2-7 TRBV20-1 . CSARTLGLAGVYEQYF TGCAGTGCTAGAACCCTGGGACTAGCGGGAGTCTACGAGCAGTACTTC
TRBD1 TRBJ2-5 TRBV28 many CASRDSKYQETQYF TGTGCCAGCCGGGACAGCAAATATCAAGAGACCCAGTACTTC
TRBD1 TRBJ1-2 TRBV4-1 . CAGSQGTGAGYTF TGCGCCGGCAGCCAAGGGACAGGGGCTGGCTACACCTTC
TRBD1 TRBJ2-7 TRBV28 many CASSSAGTGTSEQYF TGTGCCAGCAGTTCGGCCGGGACAGGGACCTCCGAGCAGTACTTC
. TRBJ2-7 TRBV11-2 many CASRIAGEYEQYF TGTGCCAGCAGAATAGCAGGAGAGTACGAGCAGTACTTC
. TRBJ2-3 TRBV28 . CASSPGSDTDTQYF TGTGCCAGCAGTCCTGGGTCGGATACAGATACGCAGTATTTT
TRBD1 TRBJ1-4 TRBV15 few CATSRPGTGPEKLFF TGTGCCACCAGCCGCCCCGGGACAGGCCCTGAAAAACTGTTTTTT
. TRBJ2-2 TRBV11-2 . CASSPLFQNTGELFF TGTGCCAGCAGCCCCTTATTCCAGAACACCGGGGAGCTGTTTTTT
. TRBJ2-6 TRBV28 many CASSLSQLTTSGANVLTF TGTGCCAGCAGTTTATCCCAACTGACAACCTCTGGGGCCAACGTCCTGACTTTC
. TRBJ2-2 TRBV28 few CASSSIRTGELFF TGTGCCAGCAGTTCAATTCGCACCGGGGAGCTGTTTTTT
. TRBJ2-4 TRBV6-2/TRBV6-3 many CALAGTRKNIQYF TGTGCCTTGGCTGGGACACGAAAAAACATTCAGTACTTC
TRBD1 TRBJ2-5 TRBV28 many CASRPPGQGSETQYF TGTGCCAGCAGGCCTCCGGGACAGGGTAGCGAGACCCAGTACTTC
TRBD1 TRBJ2-7 TRBV6-2/TRBV6-3 few CASSYSLGTGVSNEQYF TGTGCCAGCAGTTACTCCCTAGGGACAGGAGTTTCTAATGAGCAGTACTTC
TRBD1 TRBJ1-1 TRBV9 . CASSGFTGGEMNTEAFF TGTGCCAGCAGCGGATTCACAGGGGGCGAAATGAACACTGAAGCTTTCTTT
. TRBJ1-2 TRBV27 many CASSLKGNNYGYTF TGTGCCAGCAGTTTAAAGGGGAATAACTATGGCTACACCTTC
TRBD1 TRBJ1-6 TRBV12-5 many CASGFGTGGSPLHF TGTGCTAGTGGTTTCGGGACAGGGGGTTCACCCCTCCACTTT
. TRBJ2-7 TRBV29-1 . CSVEDRSSLDSSNYEQYF TGCAGCGTTGAAGATCGGTCCTCCCTCGACAGCAGCAATTACGAGCAGTACTTC
. TRBJ2-5 TRBV19 few CASSQNPGSWETQYF TGTGCCAGTAGTCAGAACCCCGGGTCCTGGGAGACCCAGTACTTC
TRBD2 TRBJ2-5 TRBV5-1 . CASSSHASGGATETQYF TGCGCCAGCAGCTCCCATGCAAGCGGGGGGGCCACAGAGACCCAGTACTTC
. TRBJ1-1 TRBV10-3 . CAISERSTGMNTEAFF TGTGCCATCAGTGAACGTTCGACAGGCATGAACACTGAAGCTTTCTTT
. TRBJ1-1 TRBV9 few CASSVVGAGDTEAFF TGTGCCAGCAGCGTAGTCGGGGCAGGGGACACTGAAGCTTTCTTT
TRBD1 TRBJ2-6 TRBV19 once CASSTGTGVPSGANVLTF TGTGCCAGTAGTACCGGGACAGGGGTCCCGTCTGGGGCCAACGTCCTGACTTTC
TRBD2 TRBJ2-3 TRBV28 . CASSFLGTREYF TGTGCCAGCAGTTTTTTAGGGACTAGAGAGTATTTT
TRBD1 TRBJ2-7 TRBV27 many CASSSPGQGLHEQYF TGTGCCAGCAGTTCTCCGGGACAGGGGCTCCACGAGCAGTACTTC
. TRBJ1-2 TRBV9 few CASSVSGDTYYGYTF TGTGCCAGCAGCGTATCCGGGGACACCTACTATGGCTACACCTTC
. TRBJ1-1 TRBV6-1 . CASSETTNTEAFF TGTGCCAGCAGTGAGACAACTAACACTGAAGCTTTCTTT
. TRBJ1-1 TRBV15 many CATGAVLNTEAFF TGTGCCACCGGTGCCGTCTTGAACACTGAAGCTTTCTTT
TRBD2 TRBJ2-1 TRBV29-1 once CSVTSGYNEQFF TGCAGCGTCACTAGCGGCTACAATGAGCAGTTCTTC
TRBD1 TRBJ2-7 TRBV11-2 many CASSLTGTAIYEQYF TGTGCCAGCAGCTTGACCGGGACAGCAATTTACGAGCAGTACTTC
. TRBJ2-2 TRBV28 many CASSFAPAHTGELFF TGTGCCAGCAGTTTCGCCCCCGCGCACACCGGGGAGCTGTTTTTT
. TRBJ2-7 TRBV12-3/TRBV12-4 many CASSLFAGLKQYF TGTGCCAGCAGTTTATTTGCAGGATTAAAGCAGTACTTC
. TRBJ1-2 TRBV14 few CASSRTYWNVAGYTF TGTGCCAGCAGCCGTACGTACTGGAATGTAGCTGGCTACACCTTC
TRBD1 TRBJ1-2 TRBV24-1 . CATSNEDRDAYGYTF TGTGCCACCAGTAATGAAGACAGGGATGCCTATGGCTACACCTTC
. TRBJ1-1 TRBV20-1 many CSVAYTFTEAFF TGCAGTGTGGCCTATACTTTCACTGAAGCTTTCTTT
. TRBJ1-2 TRBV28 many CASSSGATNYGYTF TGTGCCAGCAGTTCAGGGGCGACTAACTATGGCTACACCTTC
TRBD1 TRBJ1-2 TRBV2 . CASRAGTGGGYTF TGTGCCAGCAGGGCCGGGACAGGGGGTGGCTACACCTTC
. TRBJ2-5 TRBV5-1 . CASWDRGTQYF TGCGCCAGCTGGGACCGAGGGACCCAGTACTTC
TRBD2 TRBJ2-2 TRBV5-1 . CASSIGLAGGRTGELFF TGCGCCAGCAGCATCGGACTAGCGGGAGGACGGACCGGGGAGCTGTTTTTT
. TRBJ2-2 TRBV11-1 many CASSLSAGRVRFTGELFF TGTGCCAGCAGCCTGAGCGCAGGGAGAGTACGATTTACCGGGGAGCTGTTTTTT
TRBD1 TRBJ2-7 TRBV13 many CASSLEQGASYEQYF TGTGCCAGCAGCTTAGAACAGGGGGCTTCCTACGAGCAGTACTTC